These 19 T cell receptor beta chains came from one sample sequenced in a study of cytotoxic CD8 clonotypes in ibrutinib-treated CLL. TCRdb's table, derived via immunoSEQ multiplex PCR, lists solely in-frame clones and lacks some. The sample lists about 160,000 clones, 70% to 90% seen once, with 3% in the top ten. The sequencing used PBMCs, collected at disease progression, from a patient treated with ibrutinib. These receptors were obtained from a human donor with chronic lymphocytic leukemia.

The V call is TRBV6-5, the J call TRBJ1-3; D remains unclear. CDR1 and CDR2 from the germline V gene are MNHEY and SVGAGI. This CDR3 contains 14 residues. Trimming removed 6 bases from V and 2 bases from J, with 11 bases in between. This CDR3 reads CASSPPAPGNTIYF. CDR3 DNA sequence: TGTGCCAGCAGCCCTCCCGCCCCTGGAAACACCATATATTTT.

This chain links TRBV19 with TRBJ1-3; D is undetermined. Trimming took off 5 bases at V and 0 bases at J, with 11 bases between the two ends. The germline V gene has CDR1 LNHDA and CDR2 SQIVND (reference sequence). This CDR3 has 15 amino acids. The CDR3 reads CASSSPHTSGNTIYF. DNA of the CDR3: TGTGCCAGTAGTTCTCCCCATACCTCTGGAAACACCATATATTTT. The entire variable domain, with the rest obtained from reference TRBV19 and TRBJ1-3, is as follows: DGGITQSPKYLFRKEGQNVTLSCEQNLNHDAMYWYRQDPGQGLRLIYYSQIVNDFQKGDIAEGYSVSREKKESFPLTVTSAQKNPTAFYLCASSSPHTSGNTIYFGEGSWLTVV.

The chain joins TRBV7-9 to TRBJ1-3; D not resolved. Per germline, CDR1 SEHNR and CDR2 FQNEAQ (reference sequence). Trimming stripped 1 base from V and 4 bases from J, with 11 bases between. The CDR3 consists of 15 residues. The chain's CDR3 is CASSLDAGYGNTIYF. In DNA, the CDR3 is TGTGCCAGCAGCTTAGACGCGGGTTACGGAAACACCATATATTTT. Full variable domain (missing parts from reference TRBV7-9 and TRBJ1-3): DTGVSQNPRHKITKRGQNVTFRCDPISEHNRLYWYRQTLGQGPEFLTYFQNEAQLEKSRLLSDRFSAERPKGSFSTLEIQRTEQGDSAMYLCASSLDAGYGNTIYFGEGSWLTVV.

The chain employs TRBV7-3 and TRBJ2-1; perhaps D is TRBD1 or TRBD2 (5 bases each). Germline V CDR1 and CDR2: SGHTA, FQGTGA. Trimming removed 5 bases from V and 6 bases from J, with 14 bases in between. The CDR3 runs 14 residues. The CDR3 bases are TGTGCCAGCAGCCCCGACTTTGGGGGCAATGAGCAGTTCTTC. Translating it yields CASSPDFGGNEQFF.

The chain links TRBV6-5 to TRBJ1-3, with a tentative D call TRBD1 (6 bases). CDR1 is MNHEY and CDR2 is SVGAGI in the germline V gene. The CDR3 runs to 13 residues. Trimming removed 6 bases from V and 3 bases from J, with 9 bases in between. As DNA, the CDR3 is TGTGCCAGCAGGGGGGCAGGTGGAAACACCATATATTTT. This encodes CASRGAGGNTIYF.

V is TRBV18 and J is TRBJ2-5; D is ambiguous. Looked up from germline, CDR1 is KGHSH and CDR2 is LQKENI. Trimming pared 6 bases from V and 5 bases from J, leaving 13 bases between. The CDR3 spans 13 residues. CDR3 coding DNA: TGTGCCAGCTCTCCCGGTCCCCCCGAGACCCAGTACTTC. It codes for CASSPGPPETQYF.

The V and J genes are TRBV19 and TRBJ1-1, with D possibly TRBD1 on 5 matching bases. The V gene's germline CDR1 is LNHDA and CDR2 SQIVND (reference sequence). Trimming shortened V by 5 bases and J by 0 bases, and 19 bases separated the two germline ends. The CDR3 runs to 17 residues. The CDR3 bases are TGTGCCAGTAGTGTAGCTGGGGGGGGATGGATGAACACTGAAGCTTTCTTT. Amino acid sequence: CASSVAGGGWMNTEAFF.

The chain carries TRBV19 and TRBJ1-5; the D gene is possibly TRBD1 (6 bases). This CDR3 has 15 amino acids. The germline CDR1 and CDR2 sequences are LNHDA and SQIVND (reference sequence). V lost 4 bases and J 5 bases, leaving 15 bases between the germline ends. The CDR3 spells CASSSPPRQDQPQHF. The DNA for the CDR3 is TGTGCCAGTAGTAGTCCTCCGAGACAGGATCAGCCCCAGCATTTT.

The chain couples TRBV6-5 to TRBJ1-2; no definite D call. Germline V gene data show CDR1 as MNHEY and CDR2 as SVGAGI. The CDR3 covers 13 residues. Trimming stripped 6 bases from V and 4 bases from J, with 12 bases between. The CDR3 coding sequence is TGTGCCAGCAGCCCTCAAGGGCTCTATGGCTACACCTTC. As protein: CASSPQGLYGYTF.

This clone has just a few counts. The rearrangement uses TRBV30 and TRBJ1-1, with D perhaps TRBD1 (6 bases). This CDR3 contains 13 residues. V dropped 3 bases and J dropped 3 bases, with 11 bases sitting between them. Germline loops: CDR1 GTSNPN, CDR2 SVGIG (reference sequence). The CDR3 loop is CAWRWGRDTEAFF. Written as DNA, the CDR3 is TGTGCCTGGAGATGGGGGCGGGACACTGAAGCTTTCTTT.

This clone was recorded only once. CDR3 sequence: CASSQDPGQGYETQYF. The CDR3 DNA reads as TGCGCCAGCAGCCAAGATCCGGGACAGGGATATGAGACCCAGTACTTC. The chain has TRBV4-1 and TRBJ2-5; 9 positions match TRBD1. Germline CDR1 MGHRA, CDR2 YSYEKL. The CDR3 consists of 16 residues. V lost 0 bases, J lost 5 bases, and 7 bases stayed unmatched.

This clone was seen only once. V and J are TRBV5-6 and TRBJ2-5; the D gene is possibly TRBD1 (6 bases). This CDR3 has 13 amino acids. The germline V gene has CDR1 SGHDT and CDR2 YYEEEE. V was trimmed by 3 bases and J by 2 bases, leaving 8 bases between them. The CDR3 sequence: CASSWTEQETQYF. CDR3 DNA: TGTGCCAGCAGCTGGACAGAACAAGAGACCCAGTACTTC.

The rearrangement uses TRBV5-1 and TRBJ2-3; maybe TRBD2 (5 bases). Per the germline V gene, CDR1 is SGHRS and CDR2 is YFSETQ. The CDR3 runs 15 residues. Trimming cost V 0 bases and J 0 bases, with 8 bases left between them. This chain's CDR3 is CASSLGSGSTDTQYF. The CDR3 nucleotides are TGCGCCAGCAGCTTGGGAAGCGGTAGCACAGATACGCAGTATTTT.

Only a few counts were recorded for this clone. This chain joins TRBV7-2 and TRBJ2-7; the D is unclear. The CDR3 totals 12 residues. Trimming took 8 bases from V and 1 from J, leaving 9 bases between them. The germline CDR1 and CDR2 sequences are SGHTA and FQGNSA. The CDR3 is CASQQGSYEQYF. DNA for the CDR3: TGTGCCAGCCAACAAGGTTCCTACGAGCAGTACTTC.

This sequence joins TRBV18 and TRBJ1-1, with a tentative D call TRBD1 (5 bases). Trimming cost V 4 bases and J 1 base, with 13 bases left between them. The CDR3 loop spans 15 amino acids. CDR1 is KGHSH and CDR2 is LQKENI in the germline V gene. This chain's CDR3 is CASSREYQGNTEAFF. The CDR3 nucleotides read TGTGCCAGCTCACGAGAATATCAGGGGAACACTGAAGCTTTCTTT.

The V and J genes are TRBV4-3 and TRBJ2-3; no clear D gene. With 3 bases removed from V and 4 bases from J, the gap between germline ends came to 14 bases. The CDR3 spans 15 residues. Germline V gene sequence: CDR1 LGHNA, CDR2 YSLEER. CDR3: CASSQSSVGADTQYF. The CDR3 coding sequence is TGCGCCAGCAGCCAGAGCTCAGTTGGTGCAGATACGCAGTATTTT.

CDR3 bases: TGTGCCAGCAGCTTAAGCGGGAGTCGTCCCTACGAGCAGTACTTC. Translating it yields CASSLSGSRPYEQYF. This chain links TRBV7-3 with TRBJ2-7; 7 bases fit TRBD2. The CDR3 loop spans 15 amino acids. Germline CDR1 is SGHTA and CDR2 is FQGTGA. Trimming at V came to 1 base and at J to 2 bases, leaving 5 bases not matched to a gene.

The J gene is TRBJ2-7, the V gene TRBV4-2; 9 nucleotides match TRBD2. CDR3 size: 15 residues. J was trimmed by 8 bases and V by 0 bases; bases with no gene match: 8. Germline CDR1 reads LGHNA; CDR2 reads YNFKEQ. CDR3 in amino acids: CASSQEGSSGDKQYF. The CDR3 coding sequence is TGTGCCAGCAGCCAAGAGGGCTCTAGCGGGGACAAGCAGTACTTC.

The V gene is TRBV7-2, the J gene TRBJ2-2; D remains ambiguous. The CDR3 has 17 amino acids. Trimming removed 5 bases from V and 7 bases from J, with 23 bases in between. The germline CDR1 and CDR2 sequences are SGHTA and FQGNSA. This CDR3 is CASSLQPSLASGGELFF. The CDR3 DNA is TGTGCCAGCAGCCTACAACCCTCTCTCGCATCCGGCGGGGAGCTGTTTTTT.